This T cell receptor (beta chain) was identified during a study of CD8 T cells in Susac syndrome. The wider study: Blood was drawn from Susac syndrome patients while they were therapy-naive, on corticosteroids, or on intravenous immunoglobulin alone.

The RNA, roughly 0.5 to 1 ug, was put through reverse transcription using random hexamers. An immunoSEQ multiplex PCR generated amplified TCR beta CDR3 products spanning 54 Vbeta and 13 Jbeta. In TCRdb, the immunoSEQ multiplex PCR reads were re-called with MiXCR into one record per CDR3 protein. The sample consists of approximately 210,000 distinct CDR3 sequences, 94% of them appearing once. Sequencing of TCR beta was carried out in blood CD8+ and CD4+ T cells. Bulk CD8+ and CD4+ cells came from magnetic negative isolation; CD8+ TEMRA by FACS. Trimming left V 6 bases short and J 2 bases short, with 17 bases between. This CDR3 region has 16 residues. Germline V CDR1 and CDR2: LGHDT, YNNKEL (reference sequence).

This chain uses TRBV3-1 with TRBJ1-3; tentative D call: TRBD1 (6 bases). Sequencing input: CD4+ T cells from PBMCs. This sequence was found in a human donor with Susac syndrome. DNA of the CDR3: TGTGCCAGCAGTTACGGGATTCCAGGGGCTGGAAACACCATATATTTT. Encoded protein: CASSYGIPGAGNTIYF.